One sample yielded the 3 T cell receptor beta chains listed below, sequenced in a study of TIL therapy for anti-PD-1-resistant metastatic lung cancer. Specified time point: pre-treatment sample, taken before nivolumab and TIL therapy. Tumor tissue came from excised metastases, mostly pleural nodules or supraclavicular lymph nodes. This was the immunoSEQ v3 assay. The data were produced by immunoSEQ multiplex PCR, yet TCRdb's version contains in-frame clones alone and is incomplete. The sample has more than 90,000 clones, 50% to 70% seen once. Source: tumor tissue, taken at baseline. These receptor sequences come from a person between 25 and 79 years old with non-small cell lung cancer.

In regard to this clone: The sample holds other DNA sequences that translate to the same CDR3. This chain connects TRBV7-8 to TRBJ1-2; weak D call: TRBD1 (5 bases). V was clipped by 3 bases and J by 1 base, with 6 bases between them. Per germline, CDR1 SGHVS and CDR2 FQNEAQ. The CDR3 is made up of 13 amino acids. The CDR3 bases are TGTGCCAGCAGCTTGGACATTAACTATGGCTACACCTTC. As protein: CASSLDINYGYTF.

This rearrangement joins TRBV5-4 to TRBJ1-6, with a tentative D call TRBD1 (6 bases). Trimming left V 4 bases short and J 8 bases short, with 19 bases between. Germline values: CDR1 SGHNT, CDR2 YYREEE (reference sequence). The CDR3 length is 16 residues. CDR3 sequence reads: CASSPGGQGQDSPLHF. The CDR3, as DNA: TGTGCCAGCAGCCCCGGGGGTCAGGGGCAGGATTCACCCCTCCACTTT.

This chain joins TRBV9 and TRBJ2-5; D remains unclear. The CDR3 spans 13 residues. The V and J ends lost 3 bases and 3 bases respectively, with 9 bases between them. CDR1 and CDR2 from the germline V gene are SGDLS and YYNGEE. CDR3 bases: TGTGCCAGCAGCGCTTCCCCGGAAGAGACCCAGTACTTC. Amino acid sequence: CASSASPEETQYF.